A selection of T cell receptor beta chains follows, all from one sample in a study of OX40 agonist ivuxolimab in advanced cancers. TCRdb keeps only in-frame clones here, not all; method: immunoSEQ multiplex PCR. This table holds 86,000 or so clones, around 94% found once. The specimen was CD4+ or CD8+ T cells sorted from blood, collected in a trial of the OX40 agonist ivuxolimab. These receptors came from an adult with an advanced solid tumor such as melanoma, head and neck, liver or kidney cancer. The conserved cysteine and the conserved F or W are not part of the CDR3 here.

v_call,j_call,cdr3_length,cdr3_aa
TRBV6-5,TRBJ1-1,12,ASSYLRGPYEAF
TRBV6-1,TRBJ1-2,12,ASTSVTGIYGYT
TRBV12-1,TRBJ1-2,11,ASSFDRGYGYT
TRBV30,TRBJ1-3,14,AWSDPGTVSGNTIY
TRBV5-1,TRBJ2-7,13,ASSPRGSLAYEQY
TRBV6-5,TRBJ1-4,12,ASKWEQGNEKLF
TRBV11-2,TRBJ2-3,14,ASSSQGSARTDTQY
TRBV6-5,TRBJ1-1,13,ASSNPTGVNTEAF
TRBV5-1,TRBJ1-3,12,ASSLGGQKDTIY
TRBV7-2,TRBJ2-1,12,ASSLAAGGNEQF
TRBV5-4,TRBJ2-3,10,ASGGATDTQY
TRBV6-1,TRBJ2-7,12,ASSDLGSSYEQY
TRBV7-8,TRBJ1-1,14,ASSLYRGFVNTEAF
TRBV5-4,TRBJ2-2,16,ASSYGIVRGQLTRELF
TRBV7-9,TRBJ2-7,12,ASSLGESRVEQY
TRBV19,TRBJ1-2,10,ASSIVGGGYT
TRBV11-2,TRBJ1-6,13,ASRYSGTDNSPLH
TRBV29-1,TRBJ2-3,10,SVQTDLGTQY
TRBV6-1,TRBJ1-2,10,ASDRQNYGYT
TRBV5-4,TRBJ1-1,11,ASTGEGGTEAF
TRBV6-6,TRBJ1-2,12,ASSTLQGAYGYT
TRBV6-6,TRBJ1-1,12,ASSSPTGGTEAF
TRBV5-4,TRBJ2-3,14,ASRPTSGPFTDTQY
TRBV2,TRBJ1-6,13,ASKGSDKGNSPLH
TRBV28,TRBJ1-1,12,ASSFGGEGTEAF
TRBV7-9,TRBJ1-5,10,ASKGEGQPQH
TRBV29-1,TRBJ2-7,12,SVELAGLTYEQY
TRBV7-2,TRBJ1-1,13,ASSSQGRGNTEAF
TRBV19,TRBJ1-2,14,ASSSPSTGSNYGYT
TRBV5-1,TRBJ2-5,10,ASSQEGETQY
TRBV2,TRBJ1-2,13,ASSGVGQGNYGYT
TRBV7-9,TRBJ1-5,13,AFAGGQGLNQPQH
TRBV5-1,TRBJ1-5,12,ASSSGTEDQPQH
TRBV30,TRBJ2-3,12,AWSVRRSADTQY
TRBV27,TRBJ2-7,13,ASSFFGTGGYEQY
TRBV30,TRBJ1-1,12,AWSVRATGTEAF
TRBV5-1,TRBJ1-1,13,ASSSTGALNTEAF
TRBV6-5,TRBJ2-2,12,ASTPLTDAGELF
TRBV28,TRBJ2-5,11,ASSGAVQETQY
TRBV12-5,TRBJ1-1,11,ASGTEPGTEAF
TRBV11-2,TRBJ1-1,11,ASSSGIYTEAF
TRBV6-5,TRBJ2-5,13,ASSGLAADQETQY
TRBV11-3,TRBJ1-1,12,ASSPGGGRAEAF
TRBV30,TRBJ2-3,11,AWATGYTDTQY
TRBV12-5,TRBJ1-1,19,ASGLVTPQGRRIWRNTEAF
TRBV9,TRBJ2-1,12,ASSAEYSYNEQF